This entry concerns a single T cell receptor (beta chain). As yet, its antigen is unknown. These data belong to a study of early T cells in non-severe SARS-CoV-2 infection. Across the study: Sequenced bulk RNA came from whole blood that was unsorted, and chains were unpaired.

Individual cDNA molecules carried attached unique molecular identifiers. TCRdb re-called the 5' RACE reads with MiXCR, one entry per CDR3 protein. The sample consists of tens of thousands of distinct CDR3 sequences, roughly 8.7% of them appearing once. The study's findings and limits: Database matching using VDJdb favored anti-spike CD8 responses, with private and CD4 specificities left missing.

CDR1 and CDR2 from the germline V gene are LNHDA and SQIVND (reference sequence). Trimming cost V 7 bases and J 6 bases, with 18 bases left between them. The CDR3 loop spans 14 amino acids. The TCR sequence derives from an adult who was a healthcare worker with PCR-confirmed SARS-CoV-2 infection or an uninfected control (not recorded which). J is TRBJ1-2 and V is TRBV19, with D hard to call. Material: whole blood, obtained at baseline. The CDR3 is CASNPGWATDGYTF. The DNA of the CDR3 is TGTGCCAGTAATCCGGGTTGGGCTACGGATGGCTACACCTTC.